The 24 T cell receptor beta chains listed next were all sequenced from one sample in a study of cytomegalovirus exposure and HLA in healthy donors. Method: immunoSEQ multiplex PCR; TCRdb's copy keeps in-frame clones and lacks some. The sample holds roughly 150,000 clones, around 87% seen once. Sequencing used PBMCs. The origin of the receptors is a young man in good health and CMV-seropositive.

The J gene is TRBJ2-1, the V gene TRBV9; 9 bases are shared with TRBD1. V was pared by 7 bases and J by 7 bases, with 6 bases of the junction left unmatched. The CDR3 has 13 residues. Germline CDR1 is SGDLS and CDR2 is YYNGEE. CDR3 residues: CASQPGQGNEQFF. The CDR3 bases are TGTGCCAGCCAACCGGGACAGGGTAATGAGCAGTTCTTC.

The rearrangement links TRBV10-3 to TRBJ2-7; perhaps TRBD2 as D (6 bases). CDR3 length: 13 amino acids. The germline V gene encodes CDR1 ENHRY and CDR2 SYGVKD. V lost 7 bases to trimming and J lost 3 bases, with 13 bases between them. CDR3 sequence reads: CAIMGGMSYEQYF. CDR3 DNA sequence: TGTGCCATCATGGGGGGTATGAGCTACGAGCAGTACTTC.

V and J are TRBV14 and TRBJ1-4; 9 bases fit TRBD1. With V trimmed by 4 bases and J by 4 bases, 4 bases remained unmatched. Germline V gives CDR1 SGHDN, CDR2 FVKESK. The CDR3 sequence is 15 residues long. CDR3 nucleotides: TGTGCCAGCAGCCTACAGGGGGCGAATAATGAAAAACTGTTTTTT. The encoded protein is CASSLQGANNEKLFF.

This chain links TRBV27 with TRBJ1-5; tentative D call: TRBD1 (6 bases). V shed 1 base and J shed 3 bases, with 13 bases lying between them. The CDR3 contains 16 residues. Germline assignment: CDR1 MNHEY and CDR2 SMNVEV (reference sequence). CDR3 nucleotide sequence: TGTGCCAGCAGTTTATGGGGCAGGGGTAACAATCAGCCCCAGCATTTT. Translation gives CASSLWGRGNNQPQHF.

This clone was observed once. The chain recombines TRBV9 with TRBJ2-7; TRBD1 aligns across 7 bases. Trimming at V came to 0 bases and at J to 6 bases, leaving 6 bases not matched to a gene. Germline V CDR1 and CDR2: SGDLS, YYNGEE. There are 14 residues in the CDR3. CDR3 sequence: CASSVDPGGSEQYF. CDR3 in DNA: TGTGCCAGCAGCGTAGATCCAGGGGGATCCGAGCAGTACTTC.

In DNA form, the CDR3 reads TGCGCCAGCAGCTTGCAAAAGGGGCCCTACGAGCAGTACTTC. This sequence encodes CASSLQKGPYEQYF. The V call is TRBV5-1, the J call TRBJ2-7, with D possibly being TRBD1 (5 bases). This CDR3 has 14 residues. Per germline, CDR1 SGHRS and CDR2 YFSETQ. V was shortened by 1 base and J by 2 bases, with 10 bases between the two germline ends.

In its sample, this clone was seen once. Other DNA sequences of this sample code for an identical CDR3. The chain combines TRBV10-3 with TRBJ1-2, with TRBD1 matching 10 bases. Trimming at V came to 2 bases and at J to 2 bases, leaving 2 bases not matched to a gene. This CDR3 is built from 15 residues. Germline CDR1 ENHRY, CDR2 SYGVKD. The chain's CDR3 is CAISEPGQGNYGYTF. Here the CDR3 DNA reads TGTGCCATCAGTGAGCCGGGACAGGGGAACTATGGCTACACCTTC.

V is TRBV7-8 and J is TRBJ2-1; 10 bases fit TRBD2. Trimming cost V 5 bases and J 9 bases; bases outside gene matches: 10. The CDR3 runs to 15 residues. CDR1 SGHVS and CDR2 FQNEAQ come from the germline V gene. CDR3 nucleotides: TGTGCCAGCAGCCCATGGGGTAGCGGGGGGACTGAGCAGTTCTTC. This encodes CASSPWGSGGTEQFF.

The chain recombines TRBV7-6 with TRBJ2-2, with D perhaps TRBD2 (5 bases). Germline-derived CDR1 and CDR2 are SGHVS and FNYEAQ. CDR3 length equals 14 residues. Trimming removed 1 base at V and 6 bases at J, with 9 bases between. CDR3 residues: CASSLDGGPGELFF. CDR3 in DNA: TGTGCCAGCAGCTTAGATGGCGGGCCCGGGGAGCTGTTTTTT.

The CDR3 DNA reads as TGTGCCAGCAGCTTGGCACGGGGGGGACGGACCGAGCAGTACTTC. Protein product: CASSLARGGRTEQYF. The chain recombines TRBV5-6 with TRBJ2-7; TRBD2 matches 8 bases. From germline, CDR1 is SGHDT and CDR2 YYEEEE. The CDR3 is 15 amino acids. After removal of 0 bases from V and 6 bases from J, the junction contained 8 bases not matched to a gene.

The gene calls are TRBV6-5 and TRBJ2-1, with 11 bases identical to TRBD1. The CDR3 extends over 16 amino acids. In germline, CDR1 is MNHEY, CDR2 SVGAGI. V lost 4 bases and J lost 6; bases outside the gene matches: 8. CDR3 residues: CASSLITGTGGNEQFF. As DNA, the CDR3 is TGTGCCAGCAGTTTGATTACCGGGACAGGGGGCAATGAGCAGTTCTTC.

The chain combines TRBV5-1 with TRBJ1-4, with 8 bases aligning to TRBD1. The CDR3 contains 16 residues. Germline trimming cut 2 bases from V and 8 bases from J; bases unmatched to any gene: 11. CDR1 is SGHRS, CDR2 YFSETQ, per germline. The CDR3 here is CASSLGQGGFQEKLFF. The CDR3 region has the DNA TGCGCCAGCAGCTTAGGACAGGGCGGATTTCAAGAAAAACTGTTTTTT. The complete variable domain, with remaining parts taken from reference TRBV5-1 and TRBJ1-4, reads KAGVTQTPRYLIKTRGQQVTLSCSPISGHRSVSWYQQTPGQGLQFLFEYFSETQRNKGNFPGRFSGRQFSNSRSEMNVSTLELGDSALYLCASSLGQGGFQEKLFFGSGTQLSVL.

The rearrangement links TRBV2 to TRBJ2-1; 10 bases align to TRBD1. J lost 8 bases, V lost 7 bases, and 5 bases had no gene match. The CDR3 loop spans 13 amino acids. Germline V gives CDR1 SNHLY, CDR2 FYNNEI. CDR3 residues: CASKRDRGDEQFF. CDR3 bases: TGTGCCAGCAAGAGGGACAGGGGTGATGAGCAGTTCTTC.

J is TRBJ1-5 and V is TRBV30, with D maybe TRBD1 (5 bases). Germline V gene lookup returns CDR1 GTSNPN and CDR2 SVGIG (reference sequence). The CDR3 contains 13 residues. Trimming stripped 1 base from V and 7 bases from J, with 11 bases between. CDR3 residues: CAWSEGIRQPQHF. In DNA, the CDR3 is TGTGCCTGGAGTGAGGGGATACGCCAGCCCCAGCATTTT.

V usage is TRBV6-6 and J usage is TRBJ2-7; tentative D call: TRBD2 (6 bases). The germline gives CDR1 MNHNY, CDR2 SVGAGI (reference sequence). V shed 3 bases and J shed 4 bases, with 13 bases lying between them. CDR3 length: 14 residues. The DNA for the CDR3 is TGTGCCAGCAGTTATCGGAGGGGCAGGTACGAGCAGTACTTC. Amino acid sequence: CASSYRRGRYEQYF.

The rearrangement joins TRBV11-3 to TRBJ2-7; 9 bases match TRBD2. CDR3 size: 16 residues. CDR1 is SGHNT, CDR2 YENEEA, per germline. V was pared by 5 bases and J by 3 bases, with 11 bases of the junction left unmatched. The CDR3 region has the DNA TGTGCCAGCAGCCGCCGGTCCGGTAGCGGGAGCTACGAGCAGTACTTC. It is translated as CASSRRSGSGSYEQYF. Combining the CDR3 with reference TRBV11-3 and TRBJ2-7 gives the whole variable domain EAGVVQSPRYKIIEKKQPVAFWCNPISGHNTLYWYLQNLGQGPELLIRYENEEAVDDSQLPKDRFSAERLKGVDSTLKIQPAELGDSAVYLCASSRRSGSGSYEQYFGPGTRLTVT.

This clone came up once. V gene TRBV10-1 combines with J gene TRBJ1-1; unclear D gene. Germline CDR1 is WNHNN and CDR2 is SYGVQD (reference sequence). Trimming removed 3 bases at V and 6 bases at J, with 8 bases between. This CDR3 is 12 amino acids long. CDR3 residues: CASSDFGAEAFF. The CDR3 bases are TGCGCCAGCAGTGACTTCGGGGCTGAAGCTTTCTTT.

V usage is TRBV2 and J usage is TRBJ1-5; no firm D call. This CDR3 spans 15 amino acids. V was cut by 7 bases and J by 6 bases, with 19 bases left in between. Germline CDR1 is SNHLY and CDR2 is FYNNEI. CDR3 protein: CASTVEGPYAQPQHF. The CDR3 bases are TGTGCCAGCACCGTGGAGGGTCCCTATGCTCAGCCCCAGCATTTT.

The chain employs TRBV7-3 and TRBJ1-2, with a weak D call TRBD1 (5 bases). The ends were cut back, 5 bases at V and 4 bases at J, with 14 bases in the middle. The CDR3 has 14 amino acids. Germline assignment: CDR1 SGHTA and CDR2 FQGTGA. Here the CDR3 reads CASSLGVSGYGYTF. The CDR3 DNA is TGTGCCAGCAGCCTAGGGGTTTCAGGCTATGGCTACACCTTC.

The chain combines TRBV9 with TRBJ2-3, with 8 bases lining up with TRBD2. CDR1 SGDLS and CDR2 YYNGEE come from the germline V gene. The CDR3 runs 15 residues. The V segment lost 0 bases and the J segment 7 bases; nucleotides outside the gene matches: 7. The CDR3 DNA is TGTGCCAGCAGCGTAGTGCCAGCGGGGGAGCATACGCAGTATTTT. Residues: CASSVVPAGEHTQYF.

The gene calls are TRBV6-5 and TRBJ1-2; D remains unclear. This CDR3 region has 15 residues. Trimming stripped 8 bases from V and 0 bases from J, with 16 bases between. CDR1 is MNHEY and CDR2 is SVGAGI in the germline V gene. Here the CDR3 reads CASRFGPNPNYGYTF. As DNA, the CDR3 is TGTGCCAGCCGTTTTGGGCCAAACCCTAACTATGGCTACACCTTC.

The chain combines TRBV7-2 with TRBJ2-7, with a tentative D call TRBD2 (5 bases). The germline gives CDR1 SGHTA, CDR2 FQGNSA. CDR3 length: 16 amino acids. The V end was cut by 5 bases, the J end by 4 bases, with 21 bases between. This CDR3 is CASSRARVGKVYEQYF. The DNA of the CDR3 is TGTGCCAGCAGCCGGGCGAGGGTAGGGAAGGTTTACGAGCAGTACTTC.

The V call is TRBV27, the J call TRBJ2-7; TRBD2 matches at 10 bases. The germline V gene encodes CDR1 MNHEY and CDR2 SMNVEV (reference sequence). Unmatched junction bases numbered 11, after V lost 5 bases and J lost 7 bases. The CDR3 extends over 15 amino acids. The CDR3 here is CASSLALAGVGEQYF. CDR3 nucleotides: TGTGCCAGCAGTCTGGCCCTAGCGGGAGTGGGGGAGCAGTACTTC.

This clone occurred once. The chain carries TRBV19 and TRBJ1-1, with D hard to call. CDR3 length: 12 amino acids. Trimming took off 5 bases at V and 0 bases at J, with 4 bases between the two ends. Germline CDR1 and CDR2: LNHDA and SQIVND (reference sequence). CDR3 coding DNA: TGTGCCAGTAGTCCGGTGAACACTGAAGCTTTCTTT. Amino acid sequence: CASSPVNTEAFF.